The 23 T cell receptor beta chains below all came from one sample that was sequenced in a study of shared T cell receptors in the human thymus. Data came from immunoSEQ multiplex PCR; TCRdb stores just in-frame clones and leaves some out. Of over 450,000 clones listed, 75% to 80% are singletons. This same sample was also part of a study on human thymus T cells.

Sequenced sample: thymocytes. All receptors derive from a boy under two years old with a congenital heart defect.

The rearrangement joins TRBV5-1 to TRBJ1-3; 10 bases line up with TRBD1. Trimming took 5 bases from V and 0 from J; bases not matched to a gene: 8. Germline CDR1 SGHRS, CDR2 YFSETQ. This CDR3 is 17 amino acids long. CDR3 bases: TGCGCCAGCAGAGGGACAGGGGTTAATAGCTCTGGAAACACCATATATTTT. It specifies CASRGTGVNSSGNTIYF.

In its sample, this clone was seen a few times. The J gene is TRBJ1-1, the V gene TRBV18; D might be TRBD1 (6 bases). Trimming shortened V by 1 base and J by 0 bases, and 9 bases separated the two germline ends. The CDR3 is 15 amino acids. Looked up from germline, CDR1 is KGHSH and CDR2 is LQKENI. CDR3 nucleotide sequence: TGTGCCAGCTCACCACACGACAGGATGAACACTGAAGCTTTCTTT. Translated: CASSPHDRMNTEAFF.

The chain couples TRBV29-1 to TRBJ1-1; TRBD1 agrees at 9 bases. Losses at the gene ends were 1 base for V and 4 bases for J; bases not matched to a gene: 4. The length of the CDR3 is 14 residues. CDR1 is SQVTM and CDR2 is ANQGSEA in the germline V gene. CDR3 protein: CSVEGDRVGTEAFF. CDR3 nucleotides: TGCAGCGTTGAAGGGGACAGGGTAGGCACTGAAGCTTTCTTT.

J is TRBJ2-7 and V is TRBV19; 8 positions agree with TRBD1. Germline CDR1 and CDR2: LNHDA and SQIVND (reference sequence). This CDR3 contains 16 residues. Trimming at V came to 1 base and at J to 3 bases, leaving 8 bases not matched to a gene. Here the CDR3 reads CASSIAGDRSFYEQYF. CDR3 DNA sequence: TGTGCCAGTAGTATAGCGGGGGACAGGAGCTTCTACGAGCAGTACTTC.

Written as DNA, the CDR3 is TGTGCCAGCGGGGGTGGAGGGTACGAGCAGTACTTC. Amino acids: CASGGGGYEQYF. The chain is built from TRBV27 and TRBJ2-7, with a tentative D call TRBD2 (6 bases). CDR1 and CDR2 (germline): MNHEY, SMNVEV (reference sequence). V was clipped by 8 bases and J by 4 bases, with 12 bases between them. The CDR3 has 12 residues.

The chain couples TRBV9 to TRBJ1-2, with 11 bases that match TRBD1. Looked up from germline, CDR1 is SGDLS and CDR2 is YYNGEE. The length of the CDR3 is 15 residues. The trim removed 4 bases at V and 5 bases at J, leaving 7 bases unmatched. The CDR3 here is CASSLGQGVVYGYTF. CDR3 in DNA: TGTGCCAGCAGCCTGGGACAGGGGGTTGTTTATGGCTACACCTTC. The full variable domain, its missing parts supplied by reference TRBV9 and TRBJ1-2, is DSGVTQTPKHLITATGQRVTLRCSPRSGDLSVYWYQQSLDQGLQFLIQYYNGEERAKGNILERFSAQQFPDLHSELNLSSLELGDSALYFCASSLGQGVVYGYTFGSGTRLTVV.

The chain employs TRBV18 and TRBJ1-2; 7 bases agree with TRBD1. The CDR3 contains 16 residues. The germline V gene encodes CDR1 KGHSH and CDR2 LQKENI. V lost 0 bases and J lost 2; bases outside the gene matches: 6. The CDR3 is CASSPPRRGGNYGYTF. The CDR3 nucleotides are TGTGCCAGCTCACCACCGAGAAGAGGGGGCAACTATGGCTACACCTTC.

This clone was detected only a few times. The chain is built from TRBV11-2 and TRBJ2-1; 8 bases agree with TRBD2. CDR1 is SGHAT and CDR2 is FQNNGV in the germline V gene. The junction had 13 bases not matched to a gene; V was cut back by 3 bases and J by 0 bases. The length of the CDR3 is 19 residues. The CDR3 bases are TGTGCCAGCAGCTTGAAACCACCCACAGGGACTAGCTCCTACAATGAGCAGTTCTTC. It encodes CASSLKPPTGTSSYNEQFF.

The chain carries TRBV27 and TRBJ2-1, with D possibly being TRBD2 (7 bases). The V end was cut by 6 bases, the J end by 7 bases, with 19 bases between. CDR3 length: 15 residues. Germline loops: CDR1 MNHEY, CDR2 SMNVEV (reference sequence). The DNA of the CDR3 is TGTGCCAGCAGCCCCAAGGGGGGGGCGGGAAATGAGCAGTTCTTC. Protein sequence: CASSPKGGAGNEQFF.

The V gene is TRBV7-9, the J gene TRBJ2-1; D is unresolved. The CDR3 covers 14 residues. Germline CDR1 is SEHNR and CDR2 is FQNEAQ (reference sequence). V lost 1 base to trimming and J lost 4 bases, with 8 bases between them. The CDR3 bases are TGTGCCAGCAGCTTAGTAGATTGGTACAATGAGCAGTTCTTC. It codes for CASSLVDWYNEQFF.

The rearrangement joins TRBV5-5 to TRBJ2-5; 9 positions match TRBD1. CDR1 is SGHKS and CDR2 is YYEKEE in the germline V gene (reference sequence). Trimming at V came to 2 bases and at J to 5 bases, leaving 13 bases not matched to a gene. The length of the CDR3 is 17 residues. Here the CDR3 reads CASSLAVGTGIAETQYF. Here the CDR3 DNA reads TGTGCCAGCAGCTTAGCTGTCGGGACAGGGATTGCGGAGACCCAGTACTTC. The full variable domain, its missing parts supplied by reference TRBV5-5 and TRBJ2-5, is DAGVTQSPTHLIKTRGQQVTLRCSPISGHKSVSWYQQVLGQGPQFIFQYYEKEERGRGNFPDRFSARQFPNYSSELNVNALLLGDSALYLCASSLAVGTGIAETQYFGPGTRLLVL.

This chain uses TRBV29-1 with TRBJ1-1, with 9 bases identical to TRBD1. The CDR3 is made up of 13 amino acids. The V segment lost 7 bases and the J segment 2 bases; nucleotides outside the gene matches: 5. CDR1 SQVTM and CDR2 ANQGSEA come from the germline V gene. CDR3 DNA: TGCAGCGATCACAGGGGGCCTAACACTGAAGCTTTCTTT. This gives the protein CSDHRGPNTEAFF.

The CDR3 bases are TGTGCCAGCAGCCTCAGGGGTTCCTATGGCTACACCTTC. Residues: CASSLRGSYGYTF. This chain links TRBV11-1 with TRBJ1-2, with a tentative D call TRBD1 (6 bases). V was pared by 5 bases and J by 4 bases, with 11 bases between. Germline CDR1 reads SGHAT; CDR2 reads FQDESV (reference sequence). The CDR3 runs to 13 residues.

The V and J genes are TRBV11-2 and TRBJ2-3; tentative D call: TRBD2 (5 bases). Germline CDR1 SGHAT, CDR2 FQNNGV. This CDR3 comprises 19 residues. Trimming cost V 5 bases and J 2 bases, with 26 bases left between them. CDR3 in DNA: TGTGCCAGCAGCCCAGGTGGAGCGGAAGTTCCTTATGCCACAGATACGCAGTATTTT. Its translation: CASSPGGAEVPYATDTQYF.

The rearrangement joins TRBV4-1 to TRBJ1-1; unclear D gene. CDR1 and CDR2 from the germline V gene are MGHRA and YSYEKL. The CDR3 loop spans 15 amino acids. Trimming left V 6 bases short and J 1 base short, with 15 bases between. CDR3 amino acids: CASRPIRLGNTEAFF. CDR3 nucleotides: TGCGCCAGCAGGCCCATTCGACTGGGGAACACTGAAGCTTTCTTT.

The V call is TRBV15, the J call TRBJ1-1, with D unresolved. From germline, CDR1 is LNHNV and CDR2 YYDKDF (reference sequence). This CDR3 comprises 17 residues. Trimming took off 2 bases at V and 5 bases at J, with 21 bases between the two ends. The CDR3 coding sequence is TGTGCCACCAGCAGACGCTTAGAACAACCAGCGGAGACTGAAGCTTTCTTT. Translated, it gives CATSRRLEQPAETEAFF.

This clone was observed a few times. The genes are TRBV9 and TRBJ1-2, with 8 bases lining up with TRBD1. The CDR3 runs to 16 residues. Per the germline V gene, CDR1 is SGDLS and CDR2 is YYNGEE. Trimming cost V 4 bases and J 6 bases; bases outside gene matches: 14. The CDR3 DNA reads TGTGCCAGCAGCCCTGGGAGGGACAGGCAAAGAAATGGCTACACCTTC. Translated: CASSPGRDRQRNGYTF.

The J gene is TRBJ2-1, the V gene TRBV25-1, with 7 bases fitting TRBD2. CDR3 size: 14 residues. CDR1 is MGHDK, CDR2 SYGVNS, per germline. The V gene end was trimmed by 11 bases and the J gene end by 6 bases; junction bases not matched to a gene: 13. The CDR3 sequence is CAPKGRENPNEQFF. Here the CDR3 DNA reads TGTGCCCCAAAGGGGCGGGAGAATCCCAATGAGCAGTTCTTC.

The CDR3 DNA follows: TGCAGCGTGCGGGAGTCGGGCACCGGGGAGCTGTTTTTT. Amino acid sequence: CSVRESGTGELFF. The chain recombines TRBV29-1 with TRBJ2-2; 7 bases match TRBD2. The CDR3 extends over 13 amino acids. V shed 6 bases, J shed 4 bases, and the junction held 5 bases outside the gene matches. Germline CDR1 SQVTM, CDR2 ANQGSEA.

This clone has just a few counts. V is TRBV6-6 and J is TRBJ2-3, with TRBD2 matching over 11 bases. Germline lookup yields CDR1 MNHNY and CDR2 SVGAGI (reference sequence). This CDR3 spans 16 amino acids. After removal of 2 bases from V and 3 bases from J, the junction contained 4 bases not matched to a gene. The CDR3 bases are TGTGCCAGCAGTTACCCCTGGACTAGCGGGACAGATACGCAGTATTTT. Its protein product is CASSYPWTSGTDTQYF.

The rearrangement joins TRBV6-5 to TRBJ2-7, with 8 bases lining up with TRBD1. The CDR3 has 14 residues. V shed 5 bases and J 6 bases; nucleotides not matched to a gene: 9. Germline values: CDR1 MNHEY, CDR2 SVGAGI. In DNA, the CDR3 is TGTGCCAGCAGTGACCCGGACAGGGCGGGCGAGCAGTACTTC. Residues: CASSDPDRAGEQYF.

The rearrangement joins TRBV14 to TRBJ1-1; unclear D gene. The CDR3 spans 15 residues. The V gene's germline CDR1 is SGHDN and CDR2 FVKESK. Deletions cut 4 bases from V and 1 base from J, with 13 bases between. The CDR3 loop reads CASSPLGGRNTEAFF. As DNA, the CDR3 is TGTGCCAGCAGCCCCCTCGGAGGGAGGAACACTGAAGCTTTCTTT.

This clone was seen more than once but under ten times. The V gene is TRBV5-6, the J gene TRBJ2-7; the D is unclear. This CDR3 region has 16 residues. The germline gives CDR1 SGHDT, CDR2 YYEEEE. The V and J ends lost 2 bases and 4 bases respectively, with 19 bases between them. The CDR3 protein is CASSFTRVATVYEQYF. CDR3 bases: TGTGCCAGCAGCTTCACCCGCGTTGCAACTGTGTACGAGCAGTACTTC.